Following are 26 T cell receptor beta chains from one sample sequenced in a study of cytomegalovirus exposure and HLA in healthy donors. The PCR ran on 60 Vbeta and 13 Jbeta primers. Sequenced by immunoSEQ multiplex PCR; TCRdb stores in-frame clones only, minus some. Found here are 100,000 or so clones, more than 60% of them singletons; the top ten hold 2% to 3%. The sequenced sample was PBMCs. Receptor source: a middle-aged man in good health and CMV-seronegative.

To note about this clone: At one boundary the junction diverges from the germline segment, which might be a read error. The chain joins TRBV7-9 to TRBJ2-7; 8 positions match TRBD2. Germline V gene data show CDR1 as SEHNR and CDR2 as FQNEAQ (reference sequence). The CDR3 has 13 amino acids. DNA of the CDR3: TGTTCCAGCAGCGTCGGGGGGGGTCTCGAGCAGTACTTC. Translated, it gives CSSSVGGGLEQYF.

The chain links TRBV5-1 to TRBJ2-5; TRBD1 agrees at 9 bases. The end of the DNA aligns better with TRBJ2-7, so the J call may be wrong. Germline-derived CDR1 and CDR2 are SGHRS and YFSETQ. The CDR3 loop spans 14 amino acids. CDR3 coding DNA: TGCGCCAGCAGCTCCAGGACAGGGGCCTACGAGCAGTACTTC. Amino acids: CASSSRTGAYEQYF.

This clone was found a few times. The chain links TRBV4-2 to TRBJ1-1; D perhaps matches TRBD1 (6 bases). V lost 4 bases, J lost 7 bases, and 10 bases lay in between. Per germline, CDR1 LGHNA and CDR2 YNFKEQ. The CDR3 covers 12 residues. The CDR3 nucleotides are TGTGCCAGCAGCCCGACAGGAATTGAAGCTTTCTTT. Protein: CASSPTGIEAFF.

The chain has TRBV4-1 and TRBJ1-2; TRBD1 aligns across 7 bases. Germline CDR1 is MGHRA and CDR2 is YSYEKL. The V segment lost 4 bases and the J segment 5 bases; nucleotides outside the gene matches: 7. This CDR3 has 14 residues. CDR3 region: CASSRERQGYGYTF. The CDR3 bases are TGCGCCAGCAGCCGAGAACGACAGGGATATGGCTACACCTTC.

The V gene is TRBV19, the J gene TRBJ1-5; D is unclear. The CDR3 totals 12 residues. Trimming cost V 6 bases and J 7 bases, with 10 bases left between them. Germline CDR1 is LNHDA and CDR2 is SQIVND (reference sequence). For the CDR3, the DNA is TGTGCCAGTAGGGCGTCCGGGCAGCCCCAGCATTTT. Its protein product is CASRASGQPQHF.

The rearrangement uses TRBV2 and TRBJ2-5; 7 nucleotides match TRBD1. Trimming cost V 1 base and J 2 bases; bases outside gene matches: 7. Germline CDR1 SNHLY, CDR2 FYNNEI. This CDR3 region has 16 residues. The CDR3 loop reads CASSEEQGRGQETQYF. The CDR3 region has the DNA TGTGCCAGCAGTGAAGAACAGGGGAGAGGGCAAGAGACCCAGTACTTC.

This chain uses TRBV7-9 with TRBJ2-7, with 9 positions matching TRBD2. Unmatched junction bases numbered 2, after V lost 4 bases and J lost 4 bases. This CDR3 is 13 amino acids long. Germline CDR1 reads SEHNR; CDR2 reads FQNEAQ (reference sequence). The CDR3 DNA reads as TGTGCCAGCAGCTCCGCGGGGGGGTACGAGCAGTACTTC. Its translation: CASSSAGGYEQYF.

The J gene is TRBJ1-2, the V gene TRBV18, with no clear D. Looked up from germline, CDR1 is KGHSH and CDR2 is LQKENI. The germline V and J ends were trimmed by 3 bases and 0 bases, with 14 bases remaining between them. The CDR3 is 16 residues long. The CDR3 loop reads CASSPTAGIPNYGYTF. CDR3 DNA: TGTGCCAGCTCACCCACCGCGGGCATCCCTAACTATGGCTACACCTTC.

About this clone itself: Other DNA sequences within the sample encode an identical CDR3. V is TRBV11-3 and J is TRBJ1-6; weak D call: TRBD1 (5 bases). Trimming took 1 base from V and 6 from J, leaving 10 bases between them. Germline CDR1 reads SGHNT; CDR2 reads YENEEA. This CDR3 region has 15 residues. This chain's CDR3 is CASSLGGFGNSPLHF. In DNA, the CDR3 is TGTGCCAGCAGCTTAGGGGGCTTCGGTAATTCACCCCTCCACTTT.

This clone has just a few counts. The chain joins TRBV6-5 to TRBJ2-5; 12 bases match TRBD2. CDR3 length equals 13 residues. Per germline, CDR1 MNHEY and CDR2 SVGAGI. V dropped 8 bases and J dropped 3; count of bases not matched to a gene: 1. The CDR3 DNA is TGTGCCAGCCGGACTAGCGGGAAAGAGACCCAGTACTTC. Translating gives CASRTSGKETQYF.

This clone has only a few counts. The V and J genes are TRBV7-9 and TRBJ1-2; D is uncertain. This CDR3 has 12 residues. CDR1 and CDR2 (germline): SEHNR, FQNEAQ (reference sequence). Trimming pared 3 bases from V and 5 bases from J, leaving 7 bases between. CDR3 loop: CASSLQQYGYTF. CDR3 coding DNA: TGTGCCAGCAGCTTGCAACAATATGGCTACACCTTC. Together with reference TRBV7-9 and TRBJ1-2, the CDR3 gives the full variable domain: DTGVSQNPRHKITKRGQNVTFRCDPISEHNRLYWYRQTLGQGPEFLTYFQNEAQLEKSRLLSDRFSAERPKGSFSTLEIQRTEQGDSAMYLCASSLQQYGYTFGSGTRLTVV.

The J gene is TRBJ1-3, the V gene TRBV28; TRBD1 is a possible D gene (6 bases). V was shortened by 4 bases and J by 2 bases, with 15 bases between the two germline ends. Germline V lookup: CDR1 MDHEN, CDR2 SYDVKM. CDR3 size: 16 residues. The CDR3 loop reads CASSSMGGQAGNTIYF. The DNA of the CDR3 is TGTGCCAGCAGTTCTATGGGGGGGCAGGCTGGAAACACCATATATTTT.

The CDR3 DNA reads as TGTGCCAGCAGTTTCGCCCCTATCTCCTACGAGCAGTACTTC. Its translation is CASSFAPISYEQYF. The chain links TRBV28 to TRBJ2-5; D remains ambiguous. Matching the DNA end better, TRBJ2-7 makes the J call doubtful. The CDR3 length is 14 residues. Germline CDR1 reads MDHEN; CDR2 reads SYDVKM.

J is TRBJ1-5 and V is TRBV7-8; D not resolved. The V gene's germline CDR1 is SGHVS and CDR2 FQNEAQ. Between the trimmed V and J ends, which lost 2 bases and 2 bases, there was a span of 7 bases. This CDR3 contains 14 residues. The CDR3 here is CASSLREGNQPQHF. CDR3 nucleotides: TGTGCCAGCAGCTTACGCGAGGGCAATCAGCCCCAGCATTTT.

This clone was found once. V and J are TRBV7-9 and TRBJ2-5; D gene ambiguous. The CDR3 is made up of 10 amino acids. Trimming stripped 5 bases from V and 4 bases from J, with 2 bases between. The germline CDR1 and CDR2 sequences are SEHNR and FQNEAQ (reference sequence). The CDR3 DNA is TGTGCCAGCAGCCTAGAGACCCAGTACTTC. Its translation is CASSLETQYF.

The chain is built from TRBV2 and TRBJ2-3; 8 bases align to TRBD2. This CDR3 contains 18 residues. Germline trimming cut 6 bases from V and 4 bases from J; bases unmatched to any gene: 18. Per the germline V gene, CDR1 is SNHLY and CDR2 is FYNNEI. This CDR3 reads CASRPGSGGNKGPDTQYF. CDR3 bases: TGTGCCAGCAGGCCTGGGAGCGGGGGCAATAAGGGGCCAGATACGCAGTATTTT.

This clone appeared a few times. The V gene is TRBV9, the J gene TRBJ1-1; TRBD1 matches 7 bases. Losses at the gene ends were 3 bases for V and 11 bases for J; bases not matched to a gene: 16. Germline-derived CDR1 and CDR2 are SGDLS and YYNGEE. The CDR3 has 15 amino acids. Here the CDR3 reads CASSGLGPGGFRAFF. In DNA, the CDR3 is TGTGCCAGCAGCGGCCTCGGGCCAGGGGGGTTCCGGGCTTTCTTT.

The J gene is TRBJ1-1, the V gene TRBV27; 7 nucleotides match TRBD1. The CDR3 length is 13 residues. With 5 bases clipped from V and 8 bases from J, the junction kept 8 bases outside the gene matches. Per the germline V gene, CDR1 is MNHEY and CDR2 is SMNVEV (reference sequence). CDR3 in amino acids: CASSRTTGTEAFF. In DNA form, the CDR3 reads TGTGCCAGCAGTCGTACGACAGGGACCGAAGCTTTCTTT.

J is TRBJ1-5 and V is TRBV9; D is unclear. Trimming removed 4 bases from V and 5 bases from J, with 13 bases in between. The CDR3 contains 14 residues. The germline CDR1 and CDR2 sequences are SGDLS and YYNGEE. The CDR3 nucleotides read TGTGCCAGCAGCCCTGAGAGAGGCGATCAGCCCCAGCATTTT. Encoded protein: CASSPERGDQPQHF.

The chain recombines TRBV10-3 with TRBJ2-2; D perhaps matches TRBD2 (6 bases). This CDR3 spans 14 amino acids. The germline gives CDR1 ENHRY, CDR2 SYGVKD. V lost 7 bases and J 1 base, leaving 10 bases between the germline ends. DNA of the CDR3: TGTGCCATCAAGGGAGGACAGAACACCGGGGAGCTGTTTTTT. This sequence encodes CAIKGGQNTGELFF.

The chain recombines TRBV6-6 with TRBJ2-7, with TRBD2 matching over 9 bases. The trim removed 7 bases at V and 0 bases at J, leaving 4 bases unmatched. CDR1 and CDR2 (germline): MNHNY, SVGAGI (reference sequence). There are 14 residues in the CDR3. The DNA of the CDR3 is TGTGCCAGCACCGTTAGCGGGAGCTCCTACGAGCAGTACTTC. As protein: CASTVSGSSYEQYF.

The chain recombines TRBV7-9 with TRBJ2-3, with D perhaps matching TRBD1 (6 bases). Per germline, CDR1 SEHNR and CDR2 FQNEAQ (reference sequence). V lost 3 bases and J 8 bases, leaving 15 bases between the germline ends. The CDR3 runs 14 residues. The CDR3 is CASSFDRLKATQYF. The CDR3 DNA sequence: TGTGCCAGCAGCTTCGACAGGCTTAAAGCTACGCAGTATTTT.

The chain links TRBV10-3 to TRBJ2-6, with D possibly being TRBD1 (5 bases). The V and J ends lost 0 bases and 0 bases respectively, with 18 bases between them. The CDR3 is 20 residues long. The germline V gene encodes CDR1 ENHRY and CDR2 SYGVKD. The CDR3 protein is CAISESFPRKDNSGANVLTF. The DNA for the CDR3 is TGTGCCATCAGTGAGTCTTTTCCACGGAAGGACAACTCTGGGGCCAACGTCCTGACTTTC.

The chain links TRBV10-3 to TRBJ2-1, with TRBD1 matching over 10 bases. The CDR3 has 16 amino acids. CDR1 and CDR2 from the germline V gene are ENHRY and SYGVKD. V was clipped by 3 bases and J by 7 bases; unmatched bases: 9. CDR3 in amino acids: CAISDRDRGFDNEQFF. The CDR3 DNA reads TGTGCCATCAGTGACCGGGACAGGGGATTTGATAATGAGCAGTTCTTC.

The CDR3 DNA follows: TGTGCCAGCAGCCCGAGACCGGGACAGGGGGATTCACCCCTCCACTTT. Amino acid sequence: CASSPRPGQGDSPLHF. The chain is built from TRBV7-8 and TRBJ1-6; TRBD1 matches at 11 bases. The CDR3 is 16 residues long. The V and J ends lost 5 bases and 8 bases, in that order; junction bases with no gene match: 8. Per germline, CDR1 SGHVS and CDR2 FQNEAQ.

This clone was counted many times. The sample has other DNA sequences that encode this CDR3 too. This rearrangement joins TRBV7-9 to TRBJ1-1; 7 bases fit TRBD1. Germline trimming cut 3 bases from V and 0 bases from J; bases unmatched to any gene: 1. The CDR3 runs 14 residues. Germline CDR1 and CDR2: SEHNR and FQNEAQ (reference sequence). The CDR3 reads CASSLGQLNTEAFF. DNA for the CDR3: TGTGCCAGCAGCTTGGGACAGTTGAACACTGAAGCTTTCTTT. Full variable domain (rest looked up from reference TRBV7-9 and TRBJ1-1): DTGVSQNPRHKITKRGQNVTFRCDPISEHNRLYWYRQTLGQGPEFLTYFQNEAQLEKSRLLSDRFSAERPKGSFSTLEIQRTEQGDSAMYLCASSLGQLNTEAFFGQGTRLTVV.